Shown below are 12 T cell receptor beta chains from a single sample sequenced in a study of T cells in localized non-small cell lung cancer. Using immunoSEQ multiplex PCR, the repertoire was profiled, and TCRdb retains in-frame clones only, with some absent. The sample yields more than 2,000 clones, 21% seen once. Sequenced here: normal lung tissue next to the tumor, sampled before any cancer treatment. The origin of the receptors is a man aged 35 to 69 with stage I squamous cell lung carcinoma.

The chain recombines TRBV10-2 with TRBJ2-7; TRBD1 agrees at 12 bases. This CDR3 contains 16 residues. Trimming removed 0 bases from V and 3 bases from J; junction bases left unmatched: 3. From germline, CDR1 is WSHSY and CDR2 SAAADI. DNA of the CDR3: TGCGCCAGCAGTGAGTCGGGGACAGGGGGCAGCTACGAGCAGTACTTC. It codes for CASSESGTGGSYEQYF.

This clone was counted a few times. Written as DNA, the CDR3 is TGTGCCAGCGGCGCCAGCGGATACAATGAGCAGTTCTTC. It codes for CASGASGYNEQFF. This chain links TRBV6-8 with TRBJ2-1, with D possibly matching TRBD2 (5 bases). The CDR3 is 13 residues long. V lost 8 bases, J lost 4 bases, and 12 bases lay in between. The germline CDR1 and CDR2 sequences are MNHGY and SAAAGT.

The rearrangement joins TRBV11-3 to TRBJ2-3, with TRBD2 matching over 8 bases. The junction had 5 bases not matched to a gene; V was cut back by 7 bases and J by 2 bases. Germline loops: CDR1 SGHNT, CDR2 YENEEA. This CDR3 has 14 amino acids. The CDR3 nucleotides read TGTGCCAGCAACCTTGGACTAGCCACAGATACGCAGTATTTT. Amino acids: CASNLGLATDTQYF.

The V and J genes are TRBV12-2 and TRBJ2-7; the table's D call, TRBD2, was not checked against the DNA. TRBV12-2 is assigned pseudogene status. The CDR3 contains 14 residues. The CDR3 DNA is TGTGCAAGTCGCCGTACCCGGGGGGTGCACGAGCAGTACTTC. It is translated as CASRRTRGVHEQYF.

This clone came up a few times. The J gene is TRBJ1-5, the V gene TRBV5-1, with D unclear. This CDR3 spans 16 amino acids. Deletions cut 4 bases from V and 2 bases from J, with 16 bases between. The germline CDR1 and CDR2 sequences are SGHRS and YFSETQ. The CDR3 reads CASSPSISNGNQPQHF. Here the CDR3 DNA reads TGCGCCAGCAGCCCGAGTATATCTAATGGCAATCAGCCCCAGCATTTT. Full variable domain (missing parts from reference TRBV5-1 and TRBJ1-5): KAGVTQTPRYLIKTRGQQVTLSCSPISGHRSVSWYQQTPGQGLQFLFEYFSETQRNKGNFPGRFSGRQFSNSRSEMNVSTLELGDSALYLCASSPSISNGNQPQHFGDGTRLSIL.

The V call is TRBV7-4, the J call TRBJ1-1; no reliable D call. Looked up from germline, CDR1 is SGHVT and CDR2 is SQSDAQ. The V end lost 5 bases, the J end lost 2 bases, and 9 bases lay between the germline ends. The CDR3 has 13 amino acids. CDR3 nucleotide sequence: TGTGCCAGCAGCCCATACCTTAACACTGAAGCTTTCTTT. The encoded protein is CASSPYLNTEAFF. The full variable domain, with the rest looked up from reference TRBV7-4 and TRBJ1-1, is GAGVSQSPRYKVAKRGRDVALRCDSISGHVTLYWYRQTLGQGSEVLTYSQSDAQRDKSGRPSGRFSAERPERSVSTLKIQRTEQGDSAVYLCASSPYLNTEAFFGQGTRLTVV.

V is TRBV18 and J is TRBJ1-2, with 8 bases lining up with TRBD1. CDR3 length equals 15 residues. The germline gives CDR1 KGHSH, CDR2 LQKENI. Trimming removed 1 base from V and 7 bases from J; junction bases left unmatched: 8. CDR3 protein: CASSPQDRARGGYTF. The CDR3 coding sequence is TGTGCCAGCTCACCACAGGACAGGGCCCGAGGTGGCTACACCTTC.

The rearrangement links TRBV6-8 to TRBJ1-1; D is perhaps TRBD1 (5 bases). V lost 8 bases, J lost 5 bases, and 15 bases lay in between. This CDR3 is built from 13 residues. CDR1 MNHGY and CDR2 SAAAGT come from the germline V gene. This CDR3 is CASGLGGVTEAFF. In DNA form, the CDR3 reads TGTGCCAGCGGGTTGGGGGGAGTGACTGAAGCTTTCTTT.

By sample share, this clone is large. The chain has TRBV10-3 and TRBJ2-3; no clear D. The V gene's germline CDR1 is ENHRY and CDR2 SYGVKD. The ends were cut back, 0 bases at V and 5 bases at J, with 9 bases in the middle. The CDR3 sequence is 14 residues long. The CDR3 reads CAISESTDGDTQYF. The DNA for the CDR3 is TGTGCCATCAGTGAGTCCACGGACGGAGATACGCAGTATTTT.

V gene TRBV18 combines with J gene TRBJ1-5, with TRBD1 as a possible D gene (5 bases). Germline V gene sequence: CDR1 KGHSH, CDR2 LQKENI. This CDR3 is 15 amino acids long. Trimming took 3 bases from V and 0 from J, leaving 9 bases between them. CDR3 coding DNA: TGTGCCAGCTCACCCGGGGACTATAGCAATCAGCCCCAGCATTTT. Protein sequence: CASSPGDYSNQPQHF.

This chain links TRBV28 with TRBJ1-5, with D perhaps TRBD1 (5 bases). Germline CDR1 is MDHEN and CDR2 is SYDVKM. The ends were cut back, 7 bases at V and 2 bases at J, with 9 bases in the middle. The CDR3 extends over 13 amino acids. CDR3 coding DNA: TGTGCCAGCACCTGGGGGGGCAATCAGCCCCAGCATTTT. Protein: CASTWGGNQPQHF.

The gene calls are TRBV19 and TRBJ1-4; the D is unclear. This CDR3 has 13 residues. Trimming removed 3 bases at V and 0 bases at J, with 2 bases between. Germline assignment: CDR1 LNHDA and CDR2 SQIVND (reference sequence). CDR3 bases: TGTGCCAGTAGTATCGCAACTAATGAAAAACTGTTTTTT. This gives the protein CASSIATNEKLFF. The full variable domain, in which reference TRBV19 and TRBJ1-4 provide the parts outside the CDR3, is DGGITQSPKYLFRKEGQNVTLSCEQNLNHDAMYWYRQDPGQGLRLIYYSQIVNDFQKGDIAEGYSVSREKKESFPLTVTSAQKNPTAFYLCASSIATNEKLFFGSGTQLSVL.